This T cell receptor beta chain stems from a study of blood T cells in healthy people across ages. The study, taken as a whole, reports: There were more naive CD4+ cells and higher diversity in long-lived donors than in aged donors.

PBMCs numbering at least 6 million were isolated per sample. Total RNA extraction produced at least 5.5 micrograms (per sample) for the study. With a J-beta primer mix and a sample-barcoded 5' primer, a second PCR ran roughly 7 to 11 cycles. At least 2.5 million CDR3-containing paired-end reads were obtained per sample. TCRdb re-called the 5' RACE reads through MiXCR, storing one row per CDR3 protein. The sample carries 1.5 million to 2 million distinct CDR3 sequences, about 28% recorded once. As to this clonotype: The target antigen is unknown.

The V gene lost 6 bases and the J gene lost 4 bases, with 11 bases spanning the gap. The V gene's germline CDR1 is SGHAT and CDR2 FQNNGV. This CDR3 has 13 amino acids. The V and J genes are TRBV11-2 and TRBJ2-3; either TRBD1 or TRBD2 may fit D (5 bases each). The sequencing input was blood. The TCR sequence derives from a woman aged 30 to 39 in good health. CDR3 coding DNA: TGTGCCAGCAGTCACGGGGCCGCAGATACGCAGTATTTT. It translates to CASSHGAADTQYF.